The 3 T cell receptor beta chains below were found in one sample sequenced in a study of cytomegalovirus exposure and HLA in healthy donors. With 60 Vbeta and 13 Jbeta primers, the PCR was carried out. Here immunoSEQ multiplex PCR was the method, and the copy in TCRdb shows in-frame clones only, minus some. The sample includes under 200,000 clones, 80% of them seen just once. The sample was PBMCs. The receptors derive from a woman between 45 and 65 years old in good health and CMV-seropositive.

V gene TRBV6-5 combines with J gene TRBJ2-5; 7 bases agree with TRBD2. CDR3 length equals 13 residues. V gave up 3 bases and J gave up 5 bases; unmatched junction bases: 3. Germline V gene lookup returns CDR1 MNHEY and CDR2 SVGAGI. The CDR3 DNA reads TGTGCCAGCAGTTATCCCGGGGGGGAGACCCAGTACTTC. Its translation is CASSYPGGETQYF.

The chain recombines TRBV10-3 with TRBJ1-2, with D possibly TRBD1 on 5 matching bases. The CDR3 runs 11 residues. Trimming took off 5 bases at V and 8 bases at J, with 9 bases between the two ends. Germline values: CDR1 ENHRY, CDR2 SYGVKD. CDR3 region: CAISPGGGYTF. In DNA, the CDR3 is TGTGCCATCAGTCCCGGGGGGGGCTACACCTTC.

CDR3 amino acids: CASRWTGKEQPQHF. The CDR3 DNA is TGTGCCAGCAGGTGGACAGGGAAGGAACAGCCCCAGCATTTT. This chain connects TRBV7-9 to TRBJ1-5; 8 positions match TRBD1. V lost 6 bases, J lost 7 bases, and 8 bases stayed unmatched. The CDR3 spans 14 residues. Germline V lookup: CDR1 SEHNR, CDR2 FQNEAQ (reference sequence). Using reference TRBV7-9 and TRBJ1-5 for the parts outside the CDR3, the full variable domain is DTGVSQNPRHKITKRGQNVTFRCDPISEHNRLYWYRQTLGQGPEFLTYFQNEAQLEKSRLLSDRFSAERPKGSFSTLEIQRTEQGDSAMYLCASRWTGKEQPQHFGDGTRLSIL.